A selection of T cell receptor beta chains follows, all from one sample in a study of T-cell memory formation after mild COVID-19. TCRdb used MiXCR to reprocess the 5' RACE reads, holding one entry per CDR3 protein. The table includes about 190,000 distinct CDR3 sequences, about 10% detected once. The sample consisted of PBMCs or a T cell subset sorted from them (not recorded which). The receptors shown here come from a man younger than 30 who had mild COVID-19 (a few samples of this study predate the infection). Cell type and time point are not known. CDR3s include the opening cysteine and the closing phenylalanine or tryptophan. D genes are given only for firm matches. Clone size, where shown, is once, few, many, or a class for clones that have expanded.

d_gene: NA
v_gene: TRBV5-1
abundance: NA
CDR3aa: CASSEQSGSEETQYF

d_gene: NA
v_gene: TRBV15
abundance: NA
CDR3aa: CATSRGRVGNTEAFF

d_gene: NA
v_gene: TRBV2
abundance: NA
CDR3aa: CASSEAAPGWTYEQYF

d_gene: TRBD1
v_gene: TRBV4-3
abundance: few
CDR3aa: CASSLNGQGRVPNEKLFF

d_gene: NA
v_gene: TRBV24-1
abundance: NA
CDR3aa: CATSDLDSTDTQYF

d_gene: NA
v_gene: TRBV20-1
abundance: few
CDR3aa: CSARDPLISPLHF

d_gene: NA
v_gene: TRBV7-8
abundance: few
CDR3aa: CASSSGWANTEAFF

d_gene: TRBD1
v_gene: TRBV6-5
abundance: NA
CDR3aa: CASSRTGAGNTIYF

d_gene: NA
v_gene: TRBV5-1
abundance: many
CDR3aa: CASSSDSNQPQHF

d_gene: TRBD1
v_gene: TRBV28
abundance: many
CDR3aa: CASSFLVATDRGENIQYF

d_gene: NA
v_gene: TRBV10-3
abundance: NA
CDR3aa: CAIREQGSNYGYTF

d_gene: NA
v_gene: TRBV12-3/TRBV12-4
abundance: many
CDR3aa: CASKSLNTGELFF

d_gene: TRBD1
v_gene: TRBV25-1
abundance: few
CDR3aa: CASSAPGGTGGINYGYTF

d_gene: TRBD2
v_gene: TRBV29-1
abundance: NA
CDR3aa: CSFGGGPTDTQYF

d_gene: NA
v_gene: TRBV15
abundance: few
CDR3aa: CATSSATGNTEAFF

d_gene: NA
v_gene: TRBV29-1
abundance: few
CDR3aa: CSHRTGHQETQYF

d_gene: TRBD1
v_gene: TRBV7-3
abundance: NA
CDR3aa: CASSQDRGGYNEQFF

d_gene: TRBD2
v_gene: TRBV20-1
abundance: few
CDR3aa: CSARSGRGEETQYF

d_gene: TRBD1
v_gene: TRBV6-5
abundance: few
CDR3aa: CASKGQGAGNTEAFF

d_gene: TRBD1
v_gene: TRBV5-1
abundance: few
CDR3aa: CASNRGGRTDTQYF

d_gene: NA
v_gene: TRBV12-3/TRBV12-4
abundance: few
CDR3aa: CASTTGRGNTIYF

d_gene: NA
v_gene: TRBV5-1
abundance: few
CDR3aa: CASNSDFLEGRLGYGYTF

d_gene: NA
v_gene: TRBV7-2
abundance: NA
CDR3aa: CASSFNNRRSGETQYF

d_gene: NA
v_gene: TRBV20-1
abundance: few
CDR3aa: CSARFREGINSPLHF

d_gene: TRBD2
v_gene: TRBV5-1
abundance: many
CDR3aa: CASSTRLAGNEQFF

d_gene: NA
v_gene: TRBV10-3
abundance: few
CDR3aa: CAISEVDQPQHF

d_gene: NA
v_gene: TRBV10-3
abundance: many
CDR3aa: CAISPGGGNQPQHF

d_gene: NA
v_gene: TRBV29-1
abundance: NA
CDR3aa: CSVEGLWNEQFF

d_gene: NA
v_gene: TRBV10-3
abundance: NA
CDR3aa: CAIAAGTATYEQYF

d_gene: NA
v_gene: TRBV6-2/TRBV6-3
abundance: NA
CDR3aa: CASNLGGAAVRVNEQFF

d_gene: NA
v_gene: TRBV6-5
abundance: NA
CDR3aa: CASRGLGQPQHF

d_gene: NA
v_gene: TRBV5-1
abundance: few
CDR3aa: CASSIGDRARYGYTF

d_gene: NA
v_gene: TRBV11-2
abundance: NA
CDR3aa: CASSSSRGPVGELFF

d_gene: NA
v_gene: TRBV5-1
abundance: many
CDR3aa: CASSLHPSDPYNEQFF

d_gene: TRBD1
v_gene: TRBV28
abundance: many
CDR3aa: CASREDPYRGEKLFF

d_gene: NA
v_gene: TRBV6-5
abundance: few
CDR3aa: CASGVDTDTQYF

d_gene: NA
v_gene: TRBV4-2
abundance: many
CDR3aa: CASSQEIQVMYGYTF

d_gene: TRBD2
v_gene: TRBV5-1
abundance: few
CDR3aa: CASRSSGTPFGTQYF

d_gene: TRBD2
v_gene: TRBV7-2
abundance: NA
CDR3aa: CAGRLAGEKSTDTQYF

d_gene: TRBD1
v_gene: TRBV24-1
abundance: many
CDR3aa: CATSDSTGAQQYF

d_gene: NA
v_gene: TRBV5-1
abundance: few
CDR3aa: CASSPTTGDASTDTQYF

d_gene: NA
v_gene: TRBV7-3
abundance: NA
CDR3aa: CASSLRGDIPTDEQFF